Each of the 5 T cell receptor beta chains below was sequenced from the same sample in a study of blood T cell repertoires in COVID-19. Clones were sequenced by immunoSEQ multiplex PCR, and TCRdb holds only the in-frame ones, with some missing. The data hold about 60,000 clones, with approximately 84% observed a single time. Sequencing input: peripheral blood. All receptors derive from a human donor in a cohort sampled during active COVID-19.

There are a few counts of this clone. The CDR3 sequence is CASTVRQGYGYTF. The CDR3 DNA reads TGTGCCAGCACCGTCCGACAGGGATATGGCTACACCTTC. This chain links TRBV7-2 with TRBJ1-2, with 7 bases identical to TRBD1. The CDR3 covers 13 residues. Germline V gives CDR1 SGHTA, CDR2 FQGNSA. The V gene end was trimmed by 7 bases and the J gene end by 5 bases; junction bases not matched to a gene: 7.

This sequence joins TRBV10-2 and TRBJ1-2, with D perhaps matching TRBD1 (6 bases). The CDR3 contains 15 residues. V was clipped by 5 bases and J by 4 bases, with 17 bases between them. The germline V gene encodes CDR1 WSHSY and CDR2 SAAADI. CDR3 sequence (DNA): TGCGCCAGCAGTTTGACAGGTTCCTCTCCCTATGGCTACACCTTC. This gives the protein CASSLTGSSPYGYTF.

The rearrangement joins TRBV4-3 to TRBJ2-5, with D possibly TRBD2 on 6 matching bases. Germline loops: CDR1 LGHNA, CDR2 YSLEER. The germline V and J ends were trimmed by 0 bases and 2 bases, with 22 bases remaining between them. The CDR3 covers 19 residues. This CDR3 reads CASSQDLFAGIAAQETQYF. The CDR3 nucleotides read TGCGCCAGCAGCCAAGATCTCTTCGCGGGAATAGCGGCACAAGAGACCCAGTACTTC.

The chain recombines TRBV11-2 with TRBJ2-7; D gene uncertain. CDR3 length equals 15 residues. V was pared by 0 bases and J by 3 bases, with 12 bases between. Germline CDR1 SGHAT, CDR2 FQNNGV. The DNA for the CDR3 is TGTGCCAGCAGCTTAGATCAACCAGAATTCTACGAGCAGTACTTC. This translates into CASSLDQPEFYEQYF. Supplemented by reference TRBV11-2 and TRBJ2-7, the full variable domain reads EAGVAQSPRYKIIEKRQSVAFWCNPISGHATLYWYQQILGQGPKLLIQFQNNGVVDDSQLPKDRFSAERLKGVDSTLKIQPAKLEDSAVYLCASSLDQPEFYEQYFGPGTRLTVT.

This rearrangement joins TRBV5-4 to TRBJ2-4; TRBD2 matches 7 bases. Germline-derived CDR1 and CDR2 are SGHNT and YYREEE (reference sequence). Trimming cost V 4 bases and J 0 bases; bases outside gene matches: 1. The CDR3 runs to 14 residues. The CDR3: CASSVAGAKNIQYF. The CDR3 region has the DNA TGTGCCAGCAGCGTAGCGGGAGCCAAAAACATTCAGTACTTC.